This TCR beta chain was profiled in a study of cytomegalovirus exposure and HLA in healthy donors. CDR1 and CDR2 (germline): SGHNT, YENEEA. The V and J ends lost 0 bases and 8 bases respectively, with 7 bases between them. CDR3 length: 12 residues. This PCR relied on a set of 60 Vbeta primers and 13 Jbeta primers. Profiled with immunoSEQ multiplex PCR; TCRdb holds only in-frame clones, not every one. In the table there are around 200,000 clones, approximately 83% of which are singletons. The sequenced sample was PBMCs. The clonotype was recovered from a girl aged 10 to 17 in good health and CMV-seronegative. The genes are TRBV11-3 and TRBJ1-1, with D possibly TRBD1 on 6 matching bases. For the CDR3, the DNA is TGTGCCAGCAGCTTAGATGGGACAGAAGCTTTCTTT. Its translation: CASSLDGTEAFF.